The text below deals with one TCR beta chain. Its antigen is undetermined. The unexposed donors gave CD4+ T cells in about 2011-2018, prior to COVID-19. CDR1 and CDR2 (germline): MNHNY, SVGAGI (reference sequence). V shed 5 bases and J shed 1 base, with 18 bases lying between them. This CDR3 contains 17 residues. This specimen belongs to a study of CD4 T cells in relation to SARS-CoV-2 and coronaviruses. Study observations and caveats: Each donor contributed either pre-pandemic or post-infection samples, not both. According to naive versus memory sequencing, detected responses are memory recall, not newly primed.

Naive and memory CD4+ T cell DNA was deep-sequenced without culture. Clones were read by immunoSEQ multiplex PCR, and TCRdb kept only the in-frame ones, dropping some. The profile shows roughly 57,000 clones, 86% of them singletons. The sequencing sample was made of memory CD4+ T cells from PBMCs. The V gene is TRBV6-6, the J gene TRBJ2-1; TRBD1 or TRBD2 may be the D gene (5 bases each). The TCR originated in a human donor in good health. CDR3 sequence (DNA): TGTGCCAGCAGTCTCCTCCTCGGGGCGGGTTCCTACAATGAGCAGTTCTTC. As protein: CASSLLLGAGSYNEQFF.